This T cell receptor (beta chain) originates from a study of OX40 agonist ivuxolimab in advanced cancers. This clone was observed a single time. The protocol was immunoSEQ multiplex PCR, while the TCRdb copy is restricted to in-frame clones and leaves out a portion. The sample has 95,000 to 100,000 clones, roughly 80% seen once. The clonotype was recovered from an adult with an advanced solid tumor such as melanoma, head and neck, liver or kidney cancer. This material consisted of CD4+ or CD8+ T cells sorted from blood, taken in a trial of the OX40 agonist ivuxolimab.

The CDR3 region is CASSRDNHNTDTQYF. CDR3 sequence (DNA): TGCGCCAGCAGTCGGGACAACCATAACACAGATACGCAGTATTTT. V and J are TRBV5-1 and TRBJ2-3; D possibly corresponds to TRBD1 (6 bases). This CDR3 spans 15 amino acids. Germline CDR1 reads SGHRS; CDR2 reads YFSETQ. V shed 5 bases and J shed 2 bases, with 15 bases lying between them. Full variable domain (outside the CDR3, taken from reference TRBV5-1 and TRBJ2-3): KAGVTQTPRYLIKTRGQQVTLSCSPISGHRSVSWYQQTPGQGLQFLFEYFSETQRNKGNFPGRFSGRQFSNSRSEMNVSTLELGDSALYLCASSRDNHNTDTQYFGPGTRLTVL.